The 5 T cell receptor beta chains listed next were all sequenced from one sample in a study of T-cell reconstitution after alpha-beta-depleted transplantation in children. Preparation of the TCRbeta library involved a method that used unique molecular identifiers. MiXCR, run by TCRdb on the PCR reads, gives a single entry per CDR3 protein. The sample records 200,000 to 250,000 distinct CDR3 sequences, about a tenth being singletons. Specimen: PBMCs from the stem cell graft donor, collected from the stem cell graft. These receptors originate from a human donor who donated a stem cell graft to a child with acute lymphoblastic leukemia.

In this sample, this clonotype turned up a few times. This chain uses TRBV12-3 or TRBV12-4 with TRBJ2-5; D call uncertain. Trimming removed 8 bases from V and 4 bases from J, with 11 bases in between. The CDR3 sequence is 12 residues long. DNA for the CDR3: TGTGCCAGCGGGGTACTGCCAGAGACCCAGTACTTC. Residues: CASGVLPETQYF.

CDR3 nucleotides: TGCAGTGCTACGCGGGTGGGGGGAGCCGGGGAGCTGTTTTTT. It yields the protein CSATRVGGAGELFF. The V and J genes are TRBV20-1 and TRBJ2-2, with D maybe TRBD2 (6 bases). The germline CDR1 and CDR2 sequences are DFQATT and SNEGSKA (reference sequence). The CDR3 is made up of 14 amino acids. Deletions cut 4 bases from V and 6 bases from J, with 15 bases between.

This clonotype has at least ten counts. The chain uses TRBV7-2 and TRBJ2-7, with a possible D match to TRBD2 (5 bases). Germline assignment: CDR1 SGHTA and CDR2 FQGNSA. Trimming removed 3 bases from V and 6 bases from J, with 15 bases in between. The CDR3 loop spans 14 amino acids. The CDR3 DNA follows: TGTGCCAGCAGCTTTGGAGCGGCCCGGCTCGAGCAGTACTTC. Protein: CASSFGAARLEQYF.

CDR3 loop: CASSFPGTANYGYTF. In nucleotides, the CDR3 is TGTGCCAGCAGCTTTCCCGGGACAGCTAACTATGGCTACACCTTC. The gene calls are TRBV7-8 and TRBJ1-2; 7 nucleotides align to TRBD1. Germline V CDR1 and CDR2: SGHVS, FQNEAQ. V shed 3 bases, J shed 0 bases, and the junction held 4 bases outside the gene matches. This CDR3 is 15 amino acids long.

This clonotype was picked up many times. This rearrangement joins TRBV12-3 or TRBV12-4 to TRBJ2-7; D perhaps matches TRBD1 (5 bases). This CDR3 is 14 amino acids long. V lost 5 bases, J lost 0 bases, and 11 bases lay in between. Here the CDR3 reads CASSPQENSYEQYF. As DNA, the CDR3 is TGTGCCAGCAGTCCACAGGAGAACTCCTACGAGCAGTACTTC.